Shown below are 11 T cell receptor beta chains from a single sample sequenced in a study of CD8 T cells in Susac syndrome. RNA, at about 0.45 to 1 ug, was reverse transcribed with random hexamers. TCRdb called the immunoSEQ multiplex PCR reads again in MiXCR, with one record for every CDR3 protein. The sample lists roughly 84,000 distinct CDR3 sequences; 90% to 97% were seen once. The material sequenced was CD8+ T cells from PBMCs. The source of these receptors is a human donor with Susac syndrome.

This rearrangement joins TRBV28 to TRBJ2-3; D is unresolved. The CDR3 runs 16 residues. V lost 2 bases, J lost 2 bases, and 14 bases lay in between. Germline CDR1 reads MDHEN; CDR2 reads SYDVKM. CDR3: CASSLEQLGDTDTQYF. The CDR3 DNA is TGTGCCAGCAGTTTAGAACAACTTGGGGACACAGATACGCAGTATTTT.

This clonotype showed up just once. The V call is TRBV27, the J call TRBJ2-5, with D unresolved. Germline CDR1 reads MNHEY; CDR2 reads SMNVEV (reference sequence). V lost 5 bases and J 7 bases, leaving 17 bases between the germline ends. The CDR3 consists of 14 residues. The CDR3 DNA reads TGTGCCAGCAGTACCTCATCGTGGTTGGGGACCCAGTACTTC. Translating gives CASSTSSWLGTQYF.

V is TRBV24-1 and J is TRBJ1-2; no reliable D call. Germline V gene data show CDR1 as KGHDR and CDR2 as SFDVKD. The CDR3 length is 12 residues. Trimming removed 6 bases at V and 5 bases at J, with 9 bases between. In DNA, the CDR3 is TGTGCCACCAGTCCGACCGGGTATGGCTACACCTTC. Translated: CATSPTGYGYTF.

V and J are TRBV9 and TRBJ1-5, with 7 bases matching TRBD1. Germline CDR1 reads SGDLS; CDR2 reads YYNGEE. The CDR3 has 15 residues. The junction had 7 bases not matched to a gene; V was cut back by 3 bases and J by 4 bases. CDR3 in amino acids: CASSATGILNQPQHF. Written as DNA, the CDR3 is TGTGCCAGCAGCGCGACAGGGATTCTTAATCAGCCCCAGCATTTT.

The V and J genes are TRBV15 and TRBJ2-5; 8 positions agree with TRBD1. Germline assignment: CDR1 LNHNV and CDR2 YYDKDF (reference sequence). The CDR3 spans 16 residues. The J segment lost 4 bases and the V segment lost 3 bases, leaving 10 bases of the junction unmatched. In nucleotides, the CDR3 is TGTGCCACCAGCAGTGCCTCGGGACAGGAGGGAGAGACCCAGTACTTC. This encodes CATSSASGQEGETQYF.

The chain employs TRBV20-1 and TRBJ2-7, with D perhaps TRBD2 (5 bases). Trimming removed 0 bases from V and 1 base from J, with 16 bases in between. Germline V gene data show CDR1 as DFQATT and CDR2 as SNEGSKA (reference sequence). The CDR3 is 16 amino acids. As DNA, the CDR3 is TGCAGTGCTAGAGATCCGGCGGGCCTGTTTTCCTACGAGCAGTACTTC. As protein: CSARDPAGLFSYEQYF.

The gene calls are TRBV30 and TRBJ2-3; D uncertain. V was pared by 5 bases and J by 1 base, with 4 bases between. CDR3 length equals 11 residues. Germline V lookup: CDR1 GTSNPN, CDR2 SVGIG (reference sequence). The CDR3 nucleotides read TGTGCCTGGGGGGGCACAGATACGCAGTATTTT. Its protein is CAWGGTDTQYF.

The chain has TRBV9 and TRBJ2-3; TRBD2 aligns across 13 bases. Germline-derived CDR1 and CDR2 are SGDLS and YYNGEE. This CDR3 region has 16 residues. J gave up 2 bases and V 3 bases, and 3 bases lay outside the gene matches. CDR3 in DNA: TGTGCCAGCAGCGGGGGACTAGCGGGGATCACAGATACGCAGTATTTT. Translation: CASSGGLAGITDTQYF.

This chain joins TRBV4-3 and TRBJ2-1, with D perhaps TRBD1 (5 bases). Germline V lookup: CDR1 LGHNA, CDR2 YSLEER. V shed 5 bases and J shed 9 bases, with 17 bases lying between them. CDR3 length: 14 amino acids. The CDR3 region has the DNA TGCGCCAGCAGCACAGGACAACGAGATCTTGAGCAGTTCTTC. Amino acid sequence: CASSTGQRDLEQFF.

The chain has TRBV5-1 and TRBJ2-4, with D tentatively TRBD2 (6 bases). The CDR3 is 15 amino acids. The germline gives CDR1 SGHRS, CDR2 YFSETQ. Trimming took off 4 bases at V and 6 bases at J, with 17 bases between the two ends. The CDR3: CASSPAPAGGNIQYF. The CDR3 nucleotides are TGCGCCAGCAGCCCCGCTCCCGCCGGGGGAAACATTCAGTACTTC.

This clonotype came up once. This chain connects TRBV20-1 to TRBJ2-1; 10 nucleotides align to TRBD2. The CDR3 covers 14 residues. Germline assignment: CDR1 DFQATT and CDR2 SNEGSKA (reference sequence). V was pared by 5 bases and J by 7 bases, with 8 bases of the junction left unmatched. DNA for the CDR3: TGCAGTGCTCTGCCGGGACTAGCGTGGAATGAGCAGTTCTTC. Protein: CSALPGLAWNEQFF.